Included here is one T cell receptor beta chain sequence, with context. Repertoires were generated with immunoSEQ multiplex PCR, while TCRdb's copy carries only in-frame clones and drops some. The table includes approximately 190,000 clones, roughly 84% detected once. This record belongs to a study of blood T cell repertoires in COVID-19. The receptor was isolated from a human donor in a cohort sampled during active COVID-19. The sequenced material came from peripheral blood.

This chain's CDR3 is CASSAGGGGRDTQYF. The CDR3 DNA reads as TGTGCCAGCAGCGCGGGAGGCGGGGGGCGGGATACGCAGTATTTT. The rearrangement uses TRBV11-2 and TRBJ2-3; the match to TRBD2 covers 8 bases. V was pared by 5 bases and J by 6 bases, with 10 bases of the junction left unmatched. From germline, CDR1 is SGHAT and CDR2 FQNNGV. This CDR3 comprises 15 residues.